The next 29 T cell receptor beta chains were all read from a single sample in a study of cytomegalovirus exposure and HLA in healthy donors. The PCR used 60 Vbeta and 13 Jbeta primers. Some clones are missing from TCRdb's copy, which holds only in-frame ones; the method was immunoSEQ multiplex PCR. The sample gives roughly 77,000 clones, about three quarters of which show up once; around 4.8% is in the top ten. Specimen: PBMCs. The source of these receptors is a man in his forties in good health and CMV-seronegative.

The chain uses TRBV11-1 and TRBJ1-1; tentative D call: TRBD1 (6 bases). Germline-derived CDR1 and CDR2 are SGHAT and FQDESV (reference sequence). The CDR3 extends over 16 amino acids. The V and J ends lost 5 bases and 2 bases respectively, with 18 bases between them. In DNA form, the CDR3 reads TGTGCCAGCAGCCCCGGGTTGGGACACCACAACACTGAAGCTTTCTTT. Amino acids: CASSPGLGHHNTEAFF.

This chain connects TRBV12-5 to TRBJ1-2, with D unclear. Germline CDR1 is LGHNT and CDR2 is FRNRAP. The CDR3 contains 12 residues. V lost 5 bases and J lost 4, with 8 bases in between. CDR3 amino acids: CASGPGIYGYTF. CDR3 sequence (DNA): TGTGCTAGTGGTCCCGGGATCTATGGCTACACCTTC.

The chain uses TRBV27 and TRBJ2-1; D might be TRBD2 (5 bases). Per germline, CDR1 MNHEY and CDR2 SMNVEV (reference sequence). This CDR3 region has 15 residues. V lost 8 bases, J lost 2 bases, and 16 bases lay in between. The CDR3 DNA sequence: TGTGCCAGCGGACGAAGCGGAGCCCCCTACAATGAGCAGTTCTTC. Amino acids: CASGRSGAPYNEQFF.

V usage is TRBV27 and J usage is TRBJ2-2; a possible D gene is TRBD2 (6 bases). The CDR3 totals 14 residues. Trimming removed 6 bases at V and 6 bases at J, with 14 bases between. CDR1 MNHEY and CDR2 SMNVEV come from the germline V gene (reference sequence). CDR3 coding DNA: TGTGCCAGCAGCCAGGGACTCCCACCCGGGGAGCTGTTTTTT. Translating gives CASSQGLPPGELFF.

The rearrangement links TRBV30 to TRBJ1-4; 9 positions agree with TRBD1. V lost 4 bases to trimming and J lost 5 bases; unmatched junction nucleotides: 5. The CDR3 covers 14 residues. Germline V CDR1 and CDR2: GTSNPN, SVGIG (reference sequence). CDR3 coding DNA: TGTGCCTGGATATCCGGGACAGGGAATGAAAAACTGTTTTTT. Protein sequence: CAWISGTGNEKLFF.

The chain joins TRBV27 to TRBJ2-5; 7 nucleotides align to TRBD2. CDR3 length: 15 amino acids. The germline gives CDR1 MNHEY, CDR2 SMNVEV (reference sequence). The V segment lost 6 bases and the J segment 0 bases; nucleotides outside the gene matches: 7. The CDR3 reads CASRRDYPYQETQYF. CDR3 in DNA: TGTGCCAGCAGGCGGGACTACCCCTACCAAGAGACCCAGTACTTC.

J is TRBJ2-5 and V is TRBV30, with D possibly matching TRBD2 (7 bases). V lost 2 bases and J 5 bases, leaving 15 bases between the germline ends. The CDR3 runs to 14 residues. Germline assignment: CDR1 GTSNPN and CDR2 SVGIG (reference sequence). The CDR3 region is CAWSLAGEGETQYF. CDR3 coding DNA: TGTGCCTGGAGTCTGGCAGGGGAGGGGGAGACCCAGTACTTC.

The chain joins TRBV5-4 to TRBJ2-1; tentative D call: TRBD1 (6 bases). The CDR3 has 14 residues. CDR1 is SGHNT, CDR2 YYREEE, per germline (reference sequence). Trimming took 0 bases from V and 6 from J, leaving 10 bases between them. The DNA for the CDR3 is TGTGCCAGCAGCTTGGGGGGCAGGGGCAATGAGCAGTTCTTC. It translates to CASSLGGRGNEQFF.

This clone appeared a few times. V usage is TRBV9 and J usage is TRBJ2-2, with 8 bases that match TRBD2. The CDR3 has 16 amino acids. Trimming at V came to 4 bases and at J to 4 bases, leaving 9 bases not matched to a gene. The germline gives CDR1 SGDLS, CDR2 YYNGEE. CDR3 in amino acids: CASSPRASGFTGELFF. The DNA of the CDR3 is TGTGCCAGCAGCCCACGGGCTAGCGGGTTCACCGGGGAGCTGTTTTTT. Full variable domain (outside the CDR3, taken from reference TRBV9 and TRBJ2-2): DSGVTQTPKHLITATGQRVTLRCSPRSGDLSVYWYQQSLDQGLQFLIQYYNGEERAKGNILERFSAQQFPDLHSELNLSSLELGDSALYFCASSPRASGFTGELFFGEGSRLTVL.

The chain recombines TRBV7-9 with TRBJ2-7; maybe TRBD2 (6 bases). Trimming cost V 4 bases and J 0 bases, with 16 bases left between them. Per the germline V gene, CDR1 is SEHNR and CDR2 is FQNEAQ (reference sequence). The CDR3 covers 16 residues. The CDR3 protein is CASSSTSKSSSYEQYF. CDR3 nucleotides: TGTGCCAGCAGCTCGACTAGTAAATCATCCTCCTACGAGCAGTACTTC.

This clone has just a few counts. The V and J genes are TRBV30 and TRBJ2-5; D is unresolved. Germline CDR1 GTSNPN, CDR2 SVGIG (reference sequence). The CDR3 extends over 13 amino acids. V was clipped by 0 bases and J by 2 bases, with 7 bases between them. The CDR3 nucleotides read TGTGCCTGGAGTGTACGCAGTCAAGAGACCCAGTACTTC. Amino acids: CAWSVRSQETQYF. Full variable domain (rest looked up from reference TRBV30 and TRBJ2-5): SQTIHQWPATLVQPVGSPLSLECTVEGTSNPNLYWYRQAAGRGLQLLFYSVGIGQISSEVPQNLSASRPQDRQFILSSKKLLLSDSGFYLCAWSVRSQETQYFGPGTRLLVL.

This clone was counted once. CDR3 loop: CAIGSDSLNEKLFF. The CDR3 DNA reads as TGTGCCATCGGCTCGGACAGCCTAAATGAAAAACTGTTTTTT. The gene calls are TRBV10-3 and TRBJ1-4, with D possibly being TRBD1 (6 bases). V was clipped by 8 bases and J by 5 bases, with 15 bases between them. The CDR3 is made up of 14 amino acids. The germline CDR1 and CDR2 sequences are ENHRY and SYGVKD.

J is TRBJ1-1 and V is TRBV27; no definite D call. The germline V gene has CDR1 MNHEY and CDR2 SMNVEV (reference sequence). The CDR3 spans 11 residues. Deletions cut 4 bases from V and 3 bases from J, with 3 bases between. The CDR3 sequence: CASSSYTEAFF. The CDR3, as DNA: TGTGCCAGCAGTTCCTACACTGAAGCTTTCTTT.

This chain uses TRBV9 with TRBJ2-4, with a weak D call TRBD2 (6 bases). Between the trimmed V and J ends, which lost 2 bases and 7 bases, there was a span of 10 bases. Germline V CDR1 and CDR2: SGDLS, YYNGEE. The CDR3 has 13 residues. CDR3 region: CASSVSGSNIQYF. The CDR3 DNA is TGTGCCAGCAGCGTTTCCGGGAGTAACATTCAGTACTTC.

This clone was seen a few times. The chain couples TRBV18 to TRBJ2-1, with 11 bases aligning to TRBD1. V dropped 0 bases and J dropped 3; count of bases not matched to a gene: 1. The length of the CDR3 is 16 residues. Germline loops: CDR1 KGHSH, CDR2 LQKENI. Here the CDR3 reads CASSPPGQGVYNEQFF. In DNA form, the CDR3 reads TGTGCCAGCTCACCACCGGGACAGGGGGTCTACAATGAGCAGTTCTTC.

With respect to this clone: At one boundary the junction diverges from the germline segment, which might be a read error. Here the CDR3 reads CASSQTLDKSGYPF. In DNA, the CDR3 is TGTGCCAGCAGTCAAACCCTAGATAAGAGTGGCTACCCCTTC. The chain combines TRBV28 with TRBJ1-2; D not resolved. Germline V gene sequence: CDR1 MDHEN, CDR2 SYDVKM. This CDR3 contains 14 residues.

This clone was found a few times. Additional DNA sequences in this sample encode the identical CDR3. The J gene is TRBJ2-1, the V gene TRBV27; 7 bases are shared with TRBD1. There are 14 residues in the CDR3. With 5 bases clipped from V and 3 bases from J, the junction kept 4 bases outside the gene matches. Germline values: CDR1 MNHEY, CDR2 SMNVEV (reference sequence). CDR3 in amino acids: CASSPSGGYNEQFF. The CDR3 DNA sequence: TGTGCCAGCAGTCCCTCAGGGGGCTACAATGAGCAGTTCTTC.

This chain links TRBV14 with TRBJ1-1; D is perhaps TRBD1 (5 bases). CDR3 length: 17 residues. The germline gives CDR1 SGHDN, CDR2 FVKESK. Trimming removed 4 bases at V and 0 bases at J, with 18 bases between. This chain's CDR3 is CASSPFGGVRMNTEAFF. Written as DNA, the CDR3 is TGTGCCAGCAGCCCATTTGGAGGGGTGAGGATGAACACTGAAGCTTTCTTT.

The chain recombines TRBV7-8 with TRBJ1-4, with a possible D match to TRBD1 (6 bases). Germline V gives CDR1 SGHVS, CDR2 FQNEAQ. The length of the CDR3 is 14 residues. With 5 bases removed from V and 5 bases from J, the gap between germline ends came to 12 bases. The CDR3 is CASSLRGLNEKLFF. The CDR3 DNA sequence: TGTGCCAGCAGCCTCAGGGGTTTAAATGAAAAACTGTTTTTT.

The J gene is TRBJ2-2, the V gene TRBV4-3; no reliable D call. Deletions cut 4 bases from V and 1 base from J, with 7 bases between. The CDR3 covers 14 residues. The germline V gene has CDR1 LGHNA and CDR2 YSLEER. The CDR3 DNA follows: TGCGCCAGCAGCCTCCTCGGGAACACCGGGGAGCTGTTTTTT. It encodes CASSLLGNTGELFF.

The chain couples TRBV27 to TRBJ2-6; 7 nucleotides match TRBD1. CDR3 length: 18 amino acids. The germline V gene encodes CDR1 MNHEY and CDR2 SMNVEV (reference sequence). Losses at the gene ends were 4 bases for V and 0 bases for J; bases not matched to a gene: 9. The CDR3 nucleotides read TGTGCCAGCAGTTACCTGACAGGGCCCGTCTCTGGGGCCAACGTCCTGACTTTC. It specifies CASSYLTGPVSGANVLTF.

A word on this clone: A read error may produce the germline difference seen at one junction end. V gene TRBV30 combines with J gene TRBJ1-2; TRBD1 is a possible D gene (5 bases). In germline, CDR1 is GTSNPN, CDR2 SVGIG (reference sequence). The CDR3 length is 12 residues. The CDR3 sequence is CAWSVQLAGNSF. CDR3 nucleotides: TGTGCCTGGAGTGTACAGTTGGCAGGGAACTCCTTC.

The DNA of the CDR3 is TGTGCCTGGAGCCAGGGACAGGGTGACGAGCAGTACTTC. Residues: CAWSQGQGDEQYF. The chain joins TRBV30 to TRBJ2-7; 9 nucleotides agree with TRBD1. The CDR3 extends over 13 amino acids. Germline-derived CDR1 and CDR2 are GTSNPN and SVGIG (reference sequence). After removal of 3 bases from V and 5 bases from J, the junction contained 5 bases not matched to a gene.

V is TRBV15 and J is TRBJ2-3; 7 bases match TRBD2. Germline trimming cut 3 bases from V and 2 bases from J; bases unmatched to any gene: 11. The CDR3 is 17 amino acids. Per the germline V gene, CDR1 is LNHNV and CDR2 is YYDKDF (reference sequence). DNA for the CDR3: TGTGCCACCAGCAGCGGGACCGCTCTAGCGGTCACAGATACGCAGTATTTT. Its translation is CATSSGTALAVTDTQYF.

The V gene is TRBV4-2, the J gene TRBJ2-2; D is perhaps TRBD2 (7 bases). CDR3 length equals 16 residues. CDR1 and CDR2 (germline): LGHNA, YNFKEQ. V gave up 1 base and J gave up 3 bases, with 12 bases separating them. CDR3 loop: CASSQGGGPDTGELFF. DNA of the CDR3: TGTGCCAGCAGCCAAGGGGGGGGGCCGGACACCGGGGAGCTGTTTTTT.

CDR3 bases: TGTGCCAGCAGCGTGGGGAGTGTGCCCTACGAGCAGTACTTC. Translating gives CASSVGSVPYEQYF. The rearrangement uses TRBV9 and TRBJ2-7, with D perhaps TRBD2 (5 bases). V was cut by 2 bases and J by 2 bases, with 11 bases left in between. Per the germline V gene, CDR1 is SGDLS and CDR2 is YYNGEE. The length of the CDR3 is 14 residues.

This clone has just a few counts. J is TRBJ2-2 and V is TRBV6-6; TRBD1 matches 7 bases. Germline values: CDR1 MNHNY, CDR2 SVGAGI (reference sequence). V was clipped by 6 bases and J by 3 bases; unmatched bases: 4. The CDR3 totals 14 residues. The CDR3 here is CASSDRDDTGELFF. The CDR3 DNA is TGTGCCAGCAGCGACAGGGATGACACCGGGGAGCTGTTTTTT.

V is TRBV12-5 and J is TRBJ1-1, with 8 bases that match TRBD1. V shed 6 bases and J 1 base; nucleotides not matched to a gene: 10. Germline CDR1 and CDR2: LGHNT and FRNRAP. The CDR3 has 16 amino acids. CDR3 bases: TGTGCTAGTGGCTACGACAGGGGAGGCGAGAACACTGAAGCTTTCTTT. Protein sequence: CASGYDRGGENTEAFF.

V gene TRBV20-1 combines with J gene TRBJ2-7; D not certain. Germline CDR1 and CDR2: DFQATT and SNEGSKA (reference sequence). Trimming removed 7 bases at V and 3 bases at J, with 10 bases between. The CDR3 runs 11 residues. Here the CDR3 reads CSGDLGYEQYF. CDR3 DNA sequence: TGCAGTGGAGATCTTGGCTACGAGCAGTACTTC.